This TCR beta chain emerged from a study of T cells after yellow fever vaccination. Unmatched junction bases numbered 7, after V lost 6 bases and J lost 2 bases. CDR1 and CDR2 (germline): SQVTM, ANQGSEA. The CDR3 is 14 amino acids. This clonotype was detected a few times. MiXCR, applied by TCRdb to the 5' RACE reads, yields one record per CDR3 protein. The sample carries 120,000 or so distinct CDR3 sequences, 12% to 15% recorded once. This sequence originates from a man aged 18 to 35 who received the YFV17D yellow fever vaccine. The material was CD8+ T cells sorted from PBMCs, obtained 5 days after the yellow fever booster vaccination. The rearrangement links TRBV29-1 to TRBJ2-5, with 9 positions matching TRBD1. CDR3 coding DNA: TGCAGCGTGGATACCGGGACAGGGCAAGAGACCCAGTACTTC. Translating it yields CSVDTGTGQETQYF.